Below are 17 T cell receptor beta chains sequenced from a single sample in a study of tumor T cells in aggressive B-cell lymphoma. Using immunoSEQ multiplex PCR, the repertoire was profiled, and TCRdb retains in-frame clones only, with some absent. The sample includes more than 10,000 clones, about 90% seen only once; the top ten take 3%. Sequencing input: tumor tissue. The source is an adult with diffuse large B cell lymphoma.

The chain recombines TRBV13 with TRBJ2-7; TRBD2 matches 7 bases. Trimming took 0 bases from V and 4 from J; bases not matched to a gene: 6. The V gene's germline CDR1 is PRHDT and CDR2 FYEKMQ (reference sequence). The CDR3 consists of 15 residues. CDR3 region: CASSLGPGEGYEQYF. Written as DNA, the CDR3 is TGTGCCAGCAGCTTAGGCCCGGGGGAGGGATACGAGCAGTACTTC.

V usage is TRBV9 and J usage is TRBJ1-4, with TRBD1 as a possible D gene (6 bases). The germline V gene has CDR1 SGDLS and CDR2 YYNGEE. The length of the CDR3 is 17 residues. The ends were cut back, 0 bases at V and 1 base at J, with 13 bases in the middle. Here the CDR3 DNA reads TGTGCCAGCAGCGTAGCGGAGGGGGGGCGAACTAATGAAAAACTGTTTTTT. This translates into CASSVAEGGRTNEKLFF.

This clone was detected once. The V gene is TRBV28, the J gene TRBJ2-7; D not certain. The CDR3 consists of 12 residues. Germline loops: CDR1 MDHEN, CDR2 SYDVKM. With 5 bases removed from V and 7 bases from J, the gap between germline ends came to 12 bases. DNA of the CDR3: TGTGCCAGCAGTCCCCTTCACTTGGAGCAGTACTTC. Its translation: CASSPLHLEQYF.

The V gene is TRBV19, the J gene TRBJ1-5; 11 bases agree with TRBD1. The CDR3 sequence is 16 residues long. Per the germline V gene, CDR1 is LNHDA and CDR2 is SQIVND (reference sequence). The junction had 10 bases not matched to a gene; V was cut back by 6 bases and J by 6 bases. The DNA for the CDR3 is TGTGCCAGTAGGACCACCGGGACAGGGGGGGGTCAGCCCCAGCATTTT. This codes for CASRTTGTGGGQPQHF.

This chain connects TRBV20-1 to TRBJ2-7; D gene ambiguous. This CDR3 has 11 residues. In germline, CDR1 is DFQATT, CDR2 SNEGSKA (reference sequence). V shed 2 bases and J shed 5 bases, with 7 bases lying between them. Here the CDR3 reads CSARRTHEQYF. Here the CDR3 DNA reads TGCAGTGCTAGACGAACTCACGAGCAGTACTTC.

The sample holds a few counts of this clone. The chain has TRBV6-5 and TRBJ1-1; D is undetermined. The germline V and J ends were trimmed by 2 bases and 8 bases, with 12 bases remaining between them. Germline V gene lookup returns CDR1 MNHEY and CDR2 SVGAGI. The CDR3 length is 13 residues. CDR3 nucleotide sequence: TGTGCCAGCAGTTACGGAGGAGCGATAGAAGCTTTCTTT. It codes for CASSYGGAIEAFF.

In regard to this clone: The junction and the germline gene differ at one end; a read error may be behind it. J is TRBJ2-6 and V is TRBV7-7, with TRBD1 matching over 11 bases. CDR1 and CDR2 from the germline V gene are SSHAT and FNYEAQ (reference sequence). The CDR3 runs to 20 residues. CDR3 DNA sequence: TGTGCTAGCAGCCCAGCACCCCGGGACAGGGGGAGGTCTGGGGCCAACGTCCTGACTTTC. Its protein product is CASSPAPRDRGRSGANVLTF.

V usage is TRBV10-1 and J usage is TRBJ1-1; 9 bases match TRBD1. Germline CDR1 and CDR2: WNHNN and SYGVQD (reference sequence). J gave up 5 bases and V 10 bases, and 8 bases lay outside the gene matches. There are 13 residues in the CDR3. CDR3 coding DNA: TGCGCCACTACAGGGGGCCTCGGAACTGAAGCTTTCTTT. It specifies CATTGGLGTEAFF.

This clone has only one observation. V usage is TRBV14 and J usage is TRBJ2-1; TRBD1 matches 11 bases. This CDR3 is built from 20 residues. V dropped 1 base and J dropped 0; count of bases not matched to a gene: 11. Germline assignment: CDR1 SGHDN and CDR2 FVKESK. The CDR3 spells CASSQGAGQGAWGSYNEQFF. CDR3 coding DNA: TGTGCCAGCAGCCAAGGGGCAGGACAGGGGGCTTGGGGCTCCTACAATGAGCAGTTCTTC.

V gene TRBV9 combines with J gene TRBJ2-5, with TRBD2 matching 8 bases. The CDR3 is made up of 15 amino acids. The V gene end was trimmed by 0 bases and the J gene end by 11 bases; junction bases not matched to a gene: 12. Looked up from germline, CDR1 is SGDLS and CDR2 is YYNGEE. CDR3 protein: CASSVVAAGVGEQYF. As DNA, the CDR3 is TGTGCCAGCAGCGTAGTAGCAGCGGGAGTCGGTGAGCAGTACTTC.

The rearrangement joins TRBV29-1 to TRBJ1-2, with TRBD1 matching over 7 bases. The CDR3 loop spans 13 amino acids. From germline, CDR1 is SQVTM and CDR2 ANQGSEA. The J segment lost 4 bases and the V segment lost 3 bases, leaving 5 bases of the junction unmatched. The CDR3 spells CSVDAGGTYGYTF. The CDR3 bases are TGCAGCGTTGATGCAGGGGGGACCTATGGCTACACCTTC.

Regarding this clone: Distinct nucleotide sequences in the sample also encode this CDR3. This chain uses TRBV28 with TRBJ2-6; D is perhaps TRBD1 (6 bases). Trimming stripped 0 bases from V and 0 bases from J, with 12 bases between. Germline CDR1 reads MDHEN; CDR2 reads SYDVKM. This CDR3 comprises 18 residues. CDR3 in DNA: TGTGCCAGCAGTTTATGGGCAGGGGCTAGCTCTGGGGCCAACGTCCTGACTTTC. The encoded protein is CASSLWAGASSGANVLTF.

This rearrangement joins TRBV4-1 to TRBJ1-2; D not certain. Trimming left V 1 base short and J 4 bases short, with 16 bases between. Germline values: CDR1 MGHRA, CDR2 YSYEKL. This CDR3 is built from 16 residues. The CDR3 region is CASSQVPGASLYGYTF. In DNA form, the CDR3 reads TGCGCCAGCAGCCAAGTCCCGGGAGCCAGCCTCTATGGCTACACCTTC.

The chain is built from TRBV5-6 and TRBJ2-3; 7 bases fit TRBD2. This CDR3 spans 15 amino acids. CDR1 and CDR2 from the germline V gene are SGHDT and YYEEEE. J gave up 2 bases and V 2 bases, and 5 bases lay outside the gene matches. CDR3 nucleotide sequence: TGTGCCAGCAGCTTCTCCAGGGACTACACAGATACGCAGTATTTT. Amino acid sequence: CASSFSRDYTDTQYF.

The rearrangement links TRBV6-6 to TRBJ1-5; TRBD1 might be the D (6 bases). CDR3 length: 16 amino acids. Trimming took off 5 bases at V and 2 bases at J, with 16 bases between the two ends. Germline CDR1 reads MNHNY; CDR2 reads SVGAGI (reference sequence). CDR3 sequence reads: CASSPAPTGRNQPQHF. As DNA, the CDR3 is TGTGCCAGCAGTCCCGCTCCCACAGGGCGCAATCAGCCCCAGCATTTT.

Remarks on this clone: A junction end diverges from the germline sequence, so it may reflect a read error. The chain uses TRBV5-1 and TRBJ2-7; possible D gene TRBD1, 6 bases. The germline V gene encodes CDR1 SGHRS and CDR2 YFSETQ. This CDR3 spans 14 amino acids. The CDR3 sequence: CASSLDPGAYEQYF. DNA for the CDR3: TGCGCTAGCAGCTTGGATCCAGGGGCCTACGAGCAGTACTTC.

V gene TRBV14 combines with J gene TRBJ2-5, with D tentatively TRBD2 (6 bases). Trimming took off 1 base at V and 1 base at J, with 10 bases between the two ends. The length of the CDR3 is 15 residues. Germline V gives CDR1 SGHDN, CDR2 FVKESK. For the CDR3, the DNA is TGTGCCAGCAGCCAAGTTCTCGGGGGCCAAGAGACCCAGTACTTC. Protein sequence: CASSQVLGGQETQYF.